This is a list of T cell receptor beta chains from one sample in a study of vaccination effects on CD4 cells after COVID-19. For these TCRs, the target antigens are not known. TCRdb's table, derived via immunoSEQ multiplex PCR, lists solely in-frame clones and lacks some. The data show approximately 30,000 clones, more than 65% seen once. This material consisted of CD4+ T cells from PBMCs cultured with HCoV-NL63 spike peptides, taken before COVID-19 vaccination. Source of these receptors: a human donor who received a COVID-19 vaccine. CDR3s include the opening cysteine and the closing phenylalanine or tryptophan. A D gene is named only where the DNA matches it firmly. Clone size, where shown, is once, few, many, or a class for clones that have expanded.

j_gene: TRBJ1-2; abundance: NA; v_gene: TRBV10-3; d_gene: TRBD1; CDR3aa: CAISGTGGGYTF; CDR3nt: TGTGCCATCAGTGGGACAGGGGGAGGCTACACCTTC
j_gene: TRBJ2-1; abundance: NA; v_gene: TRBV4-1; d_gene: TRBD1; CDR3aa: CASSHLQGARGPPYNEQFF; CDR3nt: TGCGCCAGCAGCCACTTACAGGGGGCGAGGGGTCCCCCCTACAATGAGCAGTTCTTC
j_gene: TRBJ1-1; abundance: NA; v_gene: TRBV6-2/TRBV6-3; d_gene: NA; CDR3aa: CASSPKRLRALWAFF; CDR3nt: TGTGCCAGCAGTCCAAAGAGGCTCAGGGCCTTGTGGGCTTTCTTT
j_gene: TRBJ2-5; abundance: NA; v_gene: TRBV3-1/TRBV3-2; d_gene: TRBD1; CDR3aa: CASSPQGQGKQETQYF; CDR3nt: TGTGCCAGCAGCCCCCAAGGACAGGGAAAACAAGAGACCCAGTACTTC
j_gene: TRBJ2-3; abundance: NA; v_gene: TRBV29-1; d_gene: NA; CDR3aa: CSVEVIGDTQYF; CDR3nt: TGCAGCGTTGAGGTCATAGGGGATACGCAGTATTTT
j_gene: TRBJ2-7; abundance: NA; v_gene: TRBV3-1/TRBV3-2; d_gene: TRBD2; CDR3aa: CASSQDLAGGRYF; CDR3nt: TGTGCCAGCAGCCAAGATCTCGCGGGGGGCCGGTACTTC
j_gene: TRBJ1-2; abundance: few; v_gene: TRBV4-2; d_gene: TRBD1; CDR3aa: CASSTGQGGDYGYTF; CDR3nt: TGTGCCAGCAGCACAGGACAGGGGGGAGACTATGGCTACACCTTC
j_gene: TRBJ2-1; abundance: NA; v_gene: TRBV27; d_gene: TRBD2; CDR3aa: CASSLLASGGTNEQFF; CDR3nt: TGTGCCAGCAGTTTATTGGCTAGCGGGGGTACAAATGAGCAGTTCTTC
j_gene: TRBJ1-6; abundance: NA; v_gene: TRBV28; d_gene: TRBD1; CDR3aa: CASSYRGYNSPLHF; CDR3nt: TGTGCCAGCAGTTACAGGGGATACAATTCACCCCTCCACTTT
j_gene: TRBJ1-1; abundance: NA; v_gene: TRBV7-2; d_gene: NA; CDR3aa: CASSLGGLRTEAFF; CDR3nt: TGTGCCAGCAGCTTAGGGGGCCTACGGACTGAAGCTTTCTTT
j_gene: TRBJ2-7; abundance: NA; v_gene: TRBV28; d_gene: NA; CDR3aa: CAGGRQAAHEQYF; CDR3nt: TGTGCCGGGGGCAGGCAGGCCGCCCACGAGCAGTACTTC
j_gene: TRBJ2-2; abundance: NA; v_gene: TRBV25-1; d_gene: NA; CDR3aa: CASSEGAGVYGELFF; CDR3nt: TGTGCCAGCAGTGAGGGGGCCGGGGTATACGGGGAGCTGTTTTTT
j_gene: TRBJ1-3; abundance: NA; v_gene: TRBV18; d_gene: NA; CDR3aa: CASSREDGNTIYF; CDR3nt: TGTGCCAGCTCACGTGAAGACGGAAACACCATATATTTT
j_gene: TRBJ2-3; abundance: once; v_gene: TRBV5-4; d_gene: TRBD2; CDR3aa: CASSYRTSGYGADTQYF; CDR3nt: TGTGCCAGCAGCTACCGGACTAGCGGATATGGGGCAGATACGCAGTATTTT
j_gene: TRBJ1-1; abundance: few; v_gene: TRBV14; d_gene: NA; CDR3aa: CASSQTFRETKRQNTEAFF; CDR3nt: TGTGCCAGCAGCCAGACTTTCCGGGAGACCAAAAGACAGAACACTGAAGCTTTCTTT
j_gene: TRBJ2-1; abundance: NA; v_gene: TRBV11-2; d_gene: TRBD2; CDR3aa: CASSLDSGLAAQFF; CDR3nt: TGTGCCAGCAGCTTAGATTCGGGACTAGCGGCTCAGTTCTTC
j_gene: TRBJ1-3; abundance: once; v_gene: TRBV29-1; d_gene: NA; CDR3aa: CSLQSGNTIYF; CDR3nt: TGCAGCTTACAGTCTGGAAACACCATATATTTT
j_gene: TRBJ2-7; abundance: NA; v_gene: TRBV12-3/TRBV12-4; d_gene: NA; CDR3aa: CASSSFPGYEQYF; CDR3nt: TGTGCCAGCAGTTCATTCCCAGGCTACGAGCAGTACTTC
j_gene: TRBJ2-1; abundance: NA; v_gene: TRBV21-1; d_gene: NA; CDR3aa: CASSKGLRWDQFF; CDR3nt: TGTGCCAGCAGCAAAGGACTTCGGTGGGATCAGTTCTTC
j_gene: TRBJ1-5; abundance: NA; v_gene: TRBV27; d_gene: NA; CDR3aa: CASSSTVQGGGPQHF; CDR3nt: TGTGCCAGCAGTTCTACCGTACAGGGTGGAGGGCCCCAGCATTTT
j_gene: TRBJ1-1; abundance: NA; v_gene: TRBV2; d_gene: NA; CDR3aa: CASSEGPTGTEAFF; CDR3nt: TGTGCCAGCAGTGAGGGTCCGACGGGCACTGAAGCTTTCTTT
j_gene: TRBJ2-3; abundance: NA; v_gene: TRBV5-1; d_gene: NA; CDR3aa: CASSLAGGVSTDTQYF; CDR3nt: TGCGCCAGCAGCTTGGCAGGCGGGGTAAGCACAGATACGCAGTATTTT
j_gene: TRBJ1-5; abundance: NA; v_gene: TRBV30; d_gene: TRBD1; CDR3aa: CAWSVPGTGGQPQHF; CDR3nt: TGTGCCTGGAGTGTACCGGGGACAGGGGGTCAGCCCCAGCATTTT
j_gene: TRBJ1-3; abundance: NA; v_gene: TRBV6-1; d_gene: NA; CDR3aa: CASSEGFGGSSGNTIYF; CDR3nt: TGTGCCAGCAGTGAAGGCTTCGGGGGAAGCTCTGGAAACACCATATATTTT
j_gene: TRBJ2-1; abundance: NA; v_gene: TRBV20-1; d_gene: NA; CDR3aa: CSASNSGRYNEQFF; CDR3nt: TGCAGTGCTAGTAACTCCGGGAGATACAATGAGCAGTTCTTC
j_gene: TRBJ2-5; abundance: NA; v_gene: TRBV7-2; d_gene: NA; CDR3aa: CASSLAGYAETQYF; CDR3nt: TGTGCCAGCAGCTTAGCAGGGTATGCAGAGACCCAGTACTTC
j_gene: TRBJ2-4; abundance: NA; v_gene: TRBV5-1; d_gene: NA; CDR3aa: CASRKAGKGAKNIQYF; CDR3nt: TGCGCCAGCAGGAAAGCAGGGAAAGGGGCCAAAAACATTCAGTACTTC
j_gene: TRBJ2-2; abundance: NA; v_gene: TRBV7-7; d_gene: NA; CDR3aa: CASSLDTGELFF; CDR3nt: TGTGCTAGCAGCTTGGACACCGGGGAGCTGTTTTTT
j_gene: TRBJ2-2; abundance: NA; v_gene: TRBV4-1; d_gene: TRBD2; CDR3aa: CASSPGRGNTGELFF; CDR3nt: TGCGCCAGCAGCCCTGGGAGGGGGAACACCGGGGAGCTGTTTTTT
j_gene: TRBJ1-1; abundance: once; v_gene: TRBV27; d_gene: NA; CDR3aa: CASSSRWAEAFF; CDR3nt: TGTGCCAGCAGTTCACGTTGGGCTGAAGCTTTCTTT
j_gene: TRBJ2-7; abundance: NA; v_gene: TRBV28; d_gene: NA; CDR3aa: CASSPLLQGRYEQYF; CDR3nt: TGTGCCAGCAGCCCCCTCCTGCAGGGTCGCTACGAGCAGTACTTC
j_gene: TRBJ2-5; abundance: NA; v_gene: TRBV6-5; d_gene: TRBD2; CDR3aa: CASRPSGGASETQYF; CDR3nt: TGTGCCAGCAGACCTAGCGGGGGGGCCAGCGAGACCCAGTACTTC
j_gene: TRBJ1-1; abundance: NA; v_gene: TRBV10-3; d_gene: TRBD1; CDR3aa: CAIRSGTGGAMNTEAFF; CDR3nt: TGTGCCATCAGATCCGGGACAGGGGGGGCCATGAACACTGAAGCTTTCTTT
j_gene: TRBJ2-5; abundance: once; v_gene: TRBV6-6; d_gene: TRBD2; CDR3aa: CASRSLAGQETQYF; CDR3nt: TGTGCCAGCCGCAGCCTAGCGGGGCAAGAGACCCAGTACTTC
j_gene: TRBJ2-7; abundance: once; v_gene: TRBV11-2; d_gene: TRBD1; CDR3aa: CASSLGQGPYEQYF; CDR3nt: TGTGCCAGCAGCTTAGGACAGGGTCCCTACGAGCAGTACTTC
j_gene: TRBJ2-7; abundance: NA; v_gene: TRBV30; d_gene: NA; CDR3aa: CAWSGSAYEQYF; CDR3nt: TGTGCCTGGAGTGGCAGCGCCTACGAGCAGTACTTC
j_gene: TRBJ2-1; abundance: NA; v_gene: TRBV6-1; d_gene: TRBD2; CDR3aa: CASSELPRGGRAEIRNEQFF; CDR3nt: TGTGCCAGCAGTGAACTCCCAAGGGGCGGGAGGGCCGAAATCCGCAATGAGCAGTTCTTC
j_gene: TRBJ2-6; abundance: NA; v_gene: TRBV5-5; d_gene: TRBD1; CDR3aa: CASSLIPGTGGASGANVLTF; CDR3nt: TGTGCCAGCAGCTTGATCCCCGGGACAGGGGGCGCTTCTGGGGCCAACGTCCTGACTTTC
j_gene: TRBJ2-2; abundance: once; v_gene: TRBV27; d_gene: NA; CDR3aa: CATQDGGRGVGELFF; CDR3nt: TGTGCCACCCAAGATGGGGGGCGAGGAGTCGGGGAGCTGTTTTTT